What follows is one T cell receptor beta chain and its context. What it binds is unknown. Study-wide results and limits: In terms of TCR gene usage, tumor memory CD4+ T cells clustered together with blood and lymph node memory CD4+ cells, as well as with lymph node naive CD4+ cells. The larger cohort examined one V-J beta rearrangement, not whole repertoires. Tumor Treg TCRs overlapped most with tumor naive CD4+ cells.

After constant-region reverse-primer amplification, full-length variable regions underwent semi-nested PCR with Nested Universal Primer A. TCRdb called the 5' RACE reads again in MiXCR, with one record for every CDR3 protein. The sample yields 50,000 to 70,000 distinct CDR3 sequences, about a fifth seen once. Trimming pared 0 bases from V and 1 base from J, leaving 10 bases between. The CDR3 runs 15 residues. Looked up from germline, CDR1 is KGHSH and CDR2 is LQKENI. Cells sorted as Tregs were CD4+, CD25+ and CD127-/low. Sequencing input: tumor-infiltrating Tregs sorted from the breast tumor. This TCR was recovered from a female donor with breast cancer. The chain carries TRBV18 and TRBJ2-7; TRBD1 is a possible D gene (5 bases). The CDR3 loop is CASSPPTARSYEQYF. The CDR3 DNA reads TGTGCCAGCTCACCACCGACAGCCCGTTCCTACGAGCAGTACTTC.